This T cell receptor (beta chain) was recorded in a study of vaccination and CD4 T cells after COVID-19. Trimming left V 8 bases short and J 4 bases short, with 15 bases between. This CDR3 is 14 amino acids long. The V gene's germline CDR1 is GTSNPN and CDR2 SVGIG (reference sequence). Comment on this clonotype: Its target is not known.

Sequenced with the Oncomine TCR Beta short-read assay was DNA taken from cultured CD4+ T cells. TCRdb re-called the PCR reads through MiXCR, storing one row per CDR3 protein. This sample has roughly 17,000 distinct CDR3 sequences, with approximately 55% found just once. Whole-study findings and limits: Median SARS-CoV-2-reactive clonotypes rose from roughly 22 to 38, not significantly.

Indicated treatment: roughly ten-day PBMC culture with coronavirus spike peptide pools or control peptides (ViraFEST assay). The sample was CD4+ T cells from blood, cultured in vitro. The chain combines TRBV30 with TRBJ2-6; D perhaps matches TRBD1 (5 bases). The receptor was isolated from a human donor who had recovered from COVID-19. The CDR3 DNA is TGTGCCATAAGCAGGGCGCCCGGGGCCAACGTCCTGACTTTC. This gives the protein CAISRAPGANVLTF.